Below are 26 T cell receptor beta chains sequenced from a single sample in a study of shared clonotypes between healthy human individuals (dated by TCRdb to about 2020). Library method: the immunoSEQ multiplex PCR assay. TCRdb holds this immuneACCESS table with in-frame rearrangements only. Some clones are missing; in checked studies, unresolved V genes explain under half, and the rest has no known cause. The sample table records over 2,000,000 clones; 90% to 95% of these occur just once. The top ten hold about 1.7% of the sample. CD8 naive samples consisted of CD45RO-negative cells that were positively selected for CCR7, yielding a CD45RA+CCR7+ population without TemRA cells. The sample consisted of naive CD8+ T cells from PBMCs. Explained via the paper, the cell subset or site label denotes: CD45RA+CCR7+. These receptors originate from a man aged 18 to 30 in good health. Some clones in this sample may be carry-over from other donors' samples.

The J gene is TRBJ2-7, the V gene TRBV5-6, with unresolved D. The V end was cut by 3 bases, the J end by 2 bases, with 9 bases between. The germline gives CDR1 SGHDT, CDR2 YYEEEE. The CDR3 consists of 13 residues. The CDR3 reads CASSSIQPYEQYF. In DNA, the CDR3 is TGTGCCAGCAGCTCCATCCAACCCTACGAGCAGTACTTC. Filled out from reference TRBV5-6 and TRBJ2-7, the complete variable domain reads DAGVTQSPTHLIKTRGQQVTLRCSPKSGHDTVSWYQQALGQGPQFIFQYYEEEERQRGNFPDRFSGHQFPNYSSELNVNALLLGDSALYLCASSSIQPYEQYFGPGTRLTVT.

The chain recombines TRBV10-1 with TRBJ2-2, with a tentative D call TRBD1 (5 bases). Germline loops: CDR1 WNHNN, CDR2 SYGVQD (reference sequence). Deletions cut 0 bases from V and 9 bases from J, with 11 bases between. The CDR3 covers 14 residues. In nucleotides, the CDR3 is TGCGCCAGCAGTGAGTCGAGTAGGGGCCGGGAGCTGTTTTTT. Its protein product is CASSESSRGRELFF.

The genes are TRBV19 and TRBJ1-2; no reliable D call. Germline V gene sequence: CDR1 LNHDA, CDR2 SQIVND (reference sequence). The V and J ends lost 7 bases and 2 bases respectively, with 8 bases between them. This CDR3 spans 12 amino acids. CDR3 coding DNA: TGTGCCAGTAAGGACTGGAACTATGGCTACACCTTC. Its protein product is CASKDWNYGYTF.

With respect to this clone: This sample also contains other DNA sequences that code for the same CDR3. The J gene is TRBJ2-7, the V gene TRBV27; D is possibly TRBD1 (6 bases). Trimming left V 3 bases short and J 2 bases short, with 11 bases between. The CDR3 is 14 residues long. The germline V gene encodes CDR1 MNHEY and CDR2 SMNVEV (reference sequence). The CDR3 coding sequence is TGTGCCAGCAGTTTTGGCAGGGGAGCCTACGAGCAGTACTTC. Its translation is CASSFGRGAYEQYF.

The V and J genes are TRBV9 and TRBJ2-3; D unresolved. V was shortened by 2 bases and J by 8 bases, with 12 bases between the two germline ends. The germline V gene has CDR1 SGDLS and CDR2 YYNGEE. CDR3 length: 13 residues. The DNA for the CDR3 is TGTGCCAGCAGCGTCGACTCGCGCGGTACGCAGTATTTT. The encoded protein is CASSVDSRGTQYF.

The rearrangement joins TRBV20-1 to TRBJ2-7; D perhaps matches TRBD2 (6 bases). In germline, CDR1 is DFQATT, CDR2 SNEGSKA (reference sequence). Trimming removed 7 bases from V and 7 bases from J, with 11 bases in between. This CDR3 region has 10 residues. The CDR3 loop is CSGWAGEQYF. CDR3 nucleotides: TGCAGTGGGTGGGCGGGGGAGCAGTACTTC.

The gene calls are TRBV6-6 and TRBJ2-5; D is possibly TRBD1 (6 bases). The CDR3 has 13 amino acids. CDR1 is MNHNY and CDR2 is SVGAGI in the germline V gene (reference sequence). Trimming removed 5 bases from V and 5 bases from J, with 12 bases in between. For the CDR3, the DNA is TGTGCCAGCAGTCAAGACAGGAAGGAGACCCAGTACTTC. This sequence encodes CASSQDRKETQYF.

The chain carries TRBV6-1 and TRBJ1-1; a possible D gene is TRBD1 (6 bases). Germline V gene data show CDR1 as MNHNS and CDR2 as SASEGT. The CDR3 spans 11 residues. CDR3 coding DNA: TGTGCATCCCAGGGGTTAAGGAAAGCTTTCTTT. This codes for CASQGLRKAFF.

The genes are TRBV13 and TRBJ1-4; D ambiguous. Germline V gene lookup returns CDR1 PRHDT and CDR2 FYEKMQ (reference sequence). Trimming removed 4 bases at V and 7 bases at J, with 19 bases between. This CDR3 has 16 amino acids. The CDR3 DNA follows: TGTGCCAGCAGCTCGCGCCAGCAGGCCCGAGGTGAAAAACTGTTTTTT. It is translated as CASSSRQQARGEKLFF.

V usage is TRBV4-1 and J usage is TRBJ2-7; 8 bases are a match to TRBD1. The V gene's germline CDR1 is MGHRA and CDR2 YSYEKL. There are 12 residues in the CDR3. Trimming at V came to 8 bases and at J to 0 bases, leaving 0 bases not matched to a gene. CDR3 amino acids: CASGQGSYEQYF. In DNA, the CDR3 is TGCGCCAGCGGACAGGGCTCCTACGAGCAGTACTTC.

The chain has TRBV19 and TRBJ1-1; a weak D match, TRBD1 (5 bases). Germline CDR1 and CDR2: LNHDA and SQIVND (reference sequence). CDR3 length equals 15 residues. With 0 bases removed from V and 0 bases from J, the gap between germline ends came to 8 bases. CDR3 sequence: CASSIETGLNTEAFF. The CDR3 DNA follows: TGTGCCAGTAGTATAGAAACAGGACTGAACACTGAAGCTTTCTTT.

The chain couples TRBV12-5 to TRBJ1-1; TRBD1 agrees at 7 bases. CDR3 length equals 14 residues. Germline CDR1 reads LGHNT; CDR2 reads FRNRAP. The ends lost 7 bases at V and 2 bases at J; junction bases unmatched: 7. Here the CDR3 reads CASAPDRFNTEAFF. CDR3 nucleotides: TGTGCTAGTGCCCCGGACAGGTTTAACACTGAAGCTTTCTTT.

The gene calls are TRBV5-1 and TRBJ2-2, with TRBD2 as a possible D gene (6 bases). The CDR3 length is 15 residues. V was cut by 1 base and J by 2 bases, with 9 bases left in between. The germline CDR1 and CDR2 sequences are SGHRS and YFSETQ. CDR3 in amino acids: CASSLTGLNTGELFF. CDR3 nucleotides: TGCGCCAGCAGCTTGACGGGACTCAACACCGGGGAGCTGTTTTTT.

The rearrangement links TRBV7-8 to TRBJ2-3; D is undetermined. Trimming took off 5 bases at V and 2 bases at J, with 5 bases between the two ends. The CDR3 contains 12 residues. CDR1 is SGHVS, CDR2 FQNEAQ, per germline. CDR3 sequence (DNA): TGTGCCAGCAGCGAGAACACAGATACGCAGTATTTT. Its translation is CASSENTDTQYF.

Comment on this clone: A junction end diverges from the germline sequence, so it may reflect a read error. Other DNA variants within this sample encode the same CDR3. The chain couples TRBV9 to TRBJ1-4, with 7 bases fitting TRBD1. CDR3 length equals 15 residues. CDR1 is SGDLS and CDR2 is YYNGEE in the germline V gene. CDR3 DNA sequence: TGTGCCAGTAGCGTAGGGACAGATCAGGGCGAAAAACTGTTTTTT. It is translated as CASSVGTDQGEKLFF.

The chain has TRBV21-1 and TRBJ2-3; the table names TRBD2, a call not compared with the DNA. TRBV21-1 is a documented pseudogene. CDR3 length: 13 amino acids. CDR3 bases: TGTGCCAGCAGCCCGACTAGCGGGAATACGCAGTATTTT. Its protein is CASSPTSGNTQYF.

The chain joins TRBV9 to TRBJ2-1, with D possibly TRBD2 on 6 matching bases. The length of the CDR3 is 15 residues. Germline V gene data show CDR1 as SGDLS and CDR2 as YYNGEE. Trimming removed 4 bases at V and 2 bases at J, with 13 bases between. Here the CDR3 reads CASSLVGLTYNEQFF. Here the CDR3 DNA reads TGTGCCAGCAGCTTAGTGGGACTTACCTACAATGAGCAGTTCTTC.

Of note for this clone: Other DNA sequences in the same sample also yield this CDR3. The genes are TRBV7-9 and TRBJ1-5; unclear D gene. This CDR3 contains 14 residues. Germline lookup yields CDR1 SEHNR and CDR2 FQNEAQ (reference sequence). Trimming cost V 1 base and J 4 bases, with 8 bases left between them. This chain's CDR3 is CASSLGSGNQPQHF. CDR3 nucleotides: TGTGCCAGCAGCTTAGGCTCTGGGAATCAGCCCCAGCATTTT.

The rearrangement links TRBV5-4 to TRBJ2-7; D gene uncertain. V gave up 4 bases and J gave up 3 bases, with 14 bases separating them. The CDR3 has 14 amino acids. CDR1 and CDR2 from the germline V gene are SGHNT and YYREEE (reference sequence). DNA for the CDR3: TGTGCCAGCAGCCAGCCCGAAACCTTCTACGAGCAGTACTTC. Protein product: CASSQPETFYEQYF.

This clone has only one observation. This chain connects TRBV27 to TRBJ2-1, with a tentative D call TRBD2 (6 bases). The V end lost 8 bases, the J end lost 0 bases, and 14 bases lay between the germline ends. This CDR3 is built from 15 residues. CDR1 is MNHEY and CDR2 is SMNVEV in the germline V gene (reference sequence). The CDR3 region has the DNA TGTGCCAGCTGGGGCCTAGCGAACTCCTACAATGAGCAGTTCTTC. Amino acid sequence: CASWGLANSYNEQFF.

The chain couples TRBV5-1 to TRBJ2-7; D is unresolved. Germline-derived CDR1 and CDR2 are SGHRS and YFSETQ. CDR3 length equals 13 residues. V lost 4 bases and J lost 5, with 13 bases in between. The CDR3 bases are TGCGCCAGCAGCAGGATAGCCGGGCACGAGCAGTACTTC. As protein: CASSRIAGHEQYF.

Remarks on this clone: Its ends do not fully match the called genes, so a read error is possible. The chain recombines TRBV7-3 with TRBJ1-4; D gene ambiguous. The CDR3 length is 8 residues. The germline V gene has CDR1 SGHTA and CDR2 FQGTGA. The DNA for the CDR3 is TGTGCCAGCAGCCGTCGGTTCTTT. This translates into CASSRRFF.

This clone was seen once. The chain recombines TRBV4-1 with TRBJ2-1; D possibly matches TRBD1 or TRBD2 (5 bases each). The germline CDR1 and CDR2 sequences are MGHRA and YSYEKL. Trimming removed 5 bases from V and 6 bases from J, with 14 bases in between. CDR3 length equals 14 residues. Here the CDR3 DNA reads TGCGCCAGCAGCTCAGGGAGAGGTCCCAATGAGCAGTTCTTC. Amino acids: CASSSGRGPNEQFF.

The rearrangement joins TRBV30 to TRBJ2-3; 11 bases match TRBD2. The CDR3 is 19 residues long. From germline, CDR1 is GTSNPN and CDR2 SVGIG (reference sequence). V was pared by 1 base and J by 2 bases, with 14 bases of the junction left unmatched. CDR3 loop: CAWSGWDRVLAGATDTQYF. The CDR3 DNA reads TGTGCCTGGAGTGGCTGGGACAGGGTACTAGCGGGGGCCACAGATACGCAGTATTTT.

This rearrangement joins TRBV5-3 to TRBJ1-1; the D is unclear. TRBV5-3 is treated as an ORF (open reading frame) with a function not yet certain. Trimming removed 4 bases at V and 1 base at J, with 8 bases between. The CDR3 contains 13 residues. The CDR3: CARSPNRNTEAFF. The CDR3 DNA reads TGTGCCAGAAGCCCTAATAGGAACACTGAAGCTTTCTTT.

The rearrangement links TRBV28 to TRBJ2-3; possible D gene TRBD1, 5 bases. Germline V gene data show CDR1 as MDHEN and CDR2 as SYDVKM. V was clipped by 3 bases and J by 5 bases, with 15 bases between them. The CDR3 contains 15 residues. CDR3 DNA: TGTGCCAGCAGTTTGCTTACAGGAATGGGAGATACGCAGTATTTT. It codes for CASSLLTGMGDTQYF.